The rows below give T cell receptor beta chains drawn from one sample of a study of CD8 T cells in ankylosing spondylitis. TCRdb processed the 5' RACE reads anew with MiXCR; each CDR3 protein has one entry. This sample yields a few hundred thousand distinct CDR3 sequences, of which about 19% are seen a single time; less than 9.5% belongs to the top ten. What was sequenced was blood, either unsorted or a sorted T cell fraction (not recorded which). The receptors stem from a male donor with ankylosing spondylitis or in good health (not recorded which). The CDR3 runs from the conserved cysteine through the conserved F or W. A D gene is named only where the DNA matches it firmly. A row's size may be missing; if present it is once, few, many or a size class.

clone_size,d_call,v_call,j_call,cdr3_nt,cdr3_aa
.,.,TRBV4-2,TRBJ1-4,TGTGCCAGCAGCCAGCCCCGGCCCGGGACCCGCGGGGAAAAACTGTTTTTT,CASSQPRPGTRGEKLFF
few,.,TRBV20-1,TRBJ2-1,TGCAGTGCTAGGATAGGAGAGTTCTCCTACAATGAGCAGTTCTTC,CSARIGEFSYNEQFF
.,.,TRBV24-1,TRBJ1-5,TGTGCCACCAGTGCCGTAGGGAATCAGCCCCAGCATTTT,CATSAVGNQPQHF
many,.,TRBV6-2/TRBV6-3,TRBJ1-6,TGTGCCAGCGGAAGCATATCACCCCTCCACTTT,CASGSISPLHF
many,.,TRBV5-6,TRBJ2-2,TGTGCCAGCAGCTTGGGAGGCTGGGGGCATGTGAACACCGGGGAGCTGTTTTTT,CASSLGGWGHVNTGELFF
few,.,TRBV5-6,TRBJ1-3,TGTGCCAGCAGCTTCGGACAGACTAGAAACACCATATATTTT,CASSFGQTRNTIYF
.,.,TRBV10-3,TRBJ2-3,TGTGCCACCATAGGCACAGATACGCAGTATTTT,CATIGTDTQYF
few,.,TRBV20-1,TRBJ2-2,TGCAGTGCTGGATTAACAGGGACAGGGGAGCTGTTTTTT,CSAGLTGTGELFF
few,.,TRBV18,TRBJ2-5,TGTGCCAGCTCACCGACACAAACACAAGAGACCCAGTACTTC,CASSPTQTQETQYF
many,TRBD1,TRBV6-5,TRBJ2-2,TGTGCCAGCAGTTACTCGAACAGGGGAACCGGGGAGCTGTTTTTT,CASSYSNRGTGELFF
.,.,TRBV5-1,TRBJ2-5,TGCGCCAGCAGCCACGGGAGAGTCGAAGAGACCCAGTACTTC,CASSHGRVEETQYF
once,TRBD1,TRBV4-2,TRBJ2-3,TGTGCCAGCAGCCAAGGGAGACAGGGACGCACAGATACGCAGTATTTT,CASSQGRQGRTDTQYF
once,.,TRBV10-3,TRBJ2-1,TGTGCCACCGTGGGCAGGGCGGCTGAGCAGTTCTTC,CATVGRAAEQFF
few,TRBD1,TRBV5-1,TRBJ2-2,TGCGCCAGCAGTCCGAAATCCGGGACAGGATTCACCGGGGAGCTGTTTTTT,CASSPKSGTGFTGELFF
.,TRBD1,TRBV6-1,TRBJ2-6,TGTGCCAGCAGCCCCCGGGACAGGGGTACTGGGGCCAACGTCCTGACTTTC,CASSPRDRGTGANVLTF
few,.,TRBV30,TRBJ2-1,TGTGCCTGGGGGTCTAGTTTCCATGAGCAGTTCTTC,CAWGSSFHEQFF
.,TRBD2,TRBV7-9,TRBJ2-1,TGTGCCAGCAGTTTAGCTAGCGGGAAAACCTACAATGAGCAGTTCTTC,CASSLASGKTYNEQFF
.,TRBD1,TRBV24-1,TRBJ2-1,TGTGCCACCAGTGCGGGACAGGGGAGCGACAATGAGCAGTTCTTC,CATSAGQGSDNEQFF
few,.,TRBV7-9,TRBJ2-2,TGTGCCAGCAGGGAGCAGGCGGGAACCGGGGAGCTGTTTTTT,CASREQAGTGELFF